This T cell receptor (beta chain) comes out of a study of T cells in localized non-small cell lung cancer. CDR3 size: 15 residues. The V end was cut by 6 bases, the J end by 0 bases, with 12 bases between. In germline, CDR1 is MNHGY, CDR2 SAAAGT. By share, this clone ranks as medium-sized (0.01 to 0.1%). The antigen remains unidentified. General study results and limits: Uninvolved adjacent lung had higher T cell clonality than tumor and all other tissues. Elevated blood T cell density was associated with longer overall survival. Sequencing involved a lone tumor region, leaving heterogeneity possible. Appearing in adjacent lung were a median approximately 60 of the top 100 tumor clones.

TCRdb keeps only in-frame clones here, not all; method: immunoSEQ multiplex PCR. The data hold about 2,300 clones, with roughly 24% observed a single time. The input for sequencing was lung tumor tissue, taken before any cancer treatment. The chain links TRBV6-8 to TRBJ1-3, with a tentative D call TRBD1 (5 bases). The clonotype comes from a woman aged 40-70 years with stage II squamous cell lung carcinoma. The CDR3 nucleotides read TGTGCCAGCAGCCGGGACGGGCTCTCTGGAAACACCATATATTTT. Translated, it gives CASSRDGLSGNTIYF.